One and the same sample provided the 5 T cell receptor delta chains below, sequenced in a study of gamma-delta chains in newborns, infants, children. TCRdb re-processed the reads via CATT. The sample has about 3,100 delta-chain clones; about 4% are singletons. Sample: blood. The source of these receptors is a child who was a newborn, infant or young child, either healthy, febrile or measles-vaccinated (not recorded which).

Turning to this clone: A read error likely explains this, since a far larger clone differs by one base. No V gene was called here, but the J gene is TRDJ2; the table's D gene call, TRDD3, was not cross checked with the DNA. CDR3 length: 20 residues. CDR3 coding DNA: TGTGCCTGTGGCCCCCTTACTGGGGGATACTCGGCCGCTTTGACAGCACAACTCTTCTTT. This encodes CACGPLTGGYSAALTAQLFF.

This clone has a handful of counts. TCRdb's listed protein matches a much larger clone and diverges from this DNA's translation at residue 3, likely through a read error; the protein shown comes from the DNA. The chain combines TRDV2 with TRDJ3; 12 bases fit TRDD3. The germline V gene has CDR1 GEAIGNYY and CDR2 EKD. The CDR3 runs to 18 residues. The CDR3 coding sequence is TGTGCCCGTGACACTGGGGGATACCTCTCCTGGGACACCCGACAGATGTTTTTC. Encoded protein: CARDTGGYLSWDTRQMFF.

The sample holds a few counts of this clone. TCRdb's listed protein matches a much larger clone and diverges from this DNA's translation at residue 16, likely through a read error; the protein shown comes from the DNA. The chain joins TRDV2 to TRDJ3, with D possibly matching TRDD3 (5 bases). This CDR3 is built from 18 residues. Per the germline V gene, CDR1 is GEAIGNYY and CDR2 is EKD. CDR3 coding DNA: TGTGCCTGTGACACCCTGCTGGAGAGCTCCTGGGACACCCGACAGACGTTTTTC. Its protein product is CACDTLLESSWDTRQTFF.

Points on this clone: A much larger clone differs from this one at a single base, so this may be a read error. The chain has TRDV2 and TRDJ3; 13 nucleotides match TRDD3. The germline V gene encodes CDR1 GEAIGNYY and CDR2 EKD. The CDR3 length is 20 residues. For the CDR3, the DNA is TGTGCCTGTGACGTACTGGGGGATACGCTAAGCTCCTGGGGCACCCGACAGATGTTTTTC. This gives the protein CACDVLGDTLSSWGTRQMFF.

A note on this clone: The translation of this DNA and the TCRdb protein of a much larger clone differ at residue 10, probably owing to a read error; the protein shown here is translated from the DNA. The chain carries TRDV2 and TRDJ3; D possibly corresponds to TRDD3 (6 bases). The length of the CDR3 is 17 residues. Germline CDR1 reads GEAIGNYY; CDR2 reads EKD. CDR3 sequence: CACDTVLGSRDTRQMFF. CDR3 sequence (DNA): TGTGCCTGTGACACCGTACTGGGCTCCCGGGACACCCGACAGATGTTTTTC.